This passage covers 27 T cell receptor beta chains from one sample sequenced in a study of blood T cell repertoires in COVID-19. The data were produced by immunoSEQ multiplex PCR, yet TCRdb's version contains in-frame clones alone and is incomplete. The table has about 220,000 clones, roughly nine tenths seen once. Source material: PBMCs or T cells enriched from blood (not recorded which). The origin of the receptors is a woman in her twenties or thirties who had recovered from COVID-19.

In this sample, this clone turned up once. CDR3 bases: TGCGCCAGCAGCCAAGATCGACTGATAAACACTGAAGCTTTCTTT. Encoded protein: CASSQDRLINTEAFF. The rearrangement uses TRBV4-3 and TRBJ1-1, with unresolved D. V lost 0 bases, J lost 2 bases, and 10 bases lay in between. Germline V gives CDR1 LGHNA, CDR2 YSLEER. The length of the CDR3 is 15 residues.

The chain recombines TRBV5-1 with TRBJ1-3; D is undetermined. V gave up 0 bases and J gave up 2 bases, with 9 bases separating them. The CDR3 extends over 15 amino acids. Germline values: CDR1 SGHRS, CDR2 YFSETQ. This CDR3 is CASSLDGFAGNTIYF. CDR3 nucleotides: TGCGCCAGCAGCTTGGACGGGTTCGCTGGAAACACCATATATTTT.

The chain recombines TRBV5-1 with TRBJ1-2; weak D call: TRBD1 (5 bases). Germline CDR1 SGHRS, CDR2 YFSETQ. V was pared by 3 bases and J by 5 bases, with 8 bases between. The CDR3 length is 12 residues. This CDR3 is CASSSTDYGYTF. In nucleotides, the CDR3 is TGCGCCAGCAGCTCGACAGATTATGGCTACACCTTC.

J is TRBJ2-3 and V is TRBV5-6; TRBD1 aligns across 8 bases. CDR3 length: 15 residues. The J segment lost 2 bases and the V segment lost 4 bases, leaving 6 bases of the junction unmatched. From germline, CDR1 is SGHDT and CDR2 YYEEEE. CDR3 residues: CASSVPTGATDTQYF. The CDR3 DNA sequence: TGTGCCAGCAGCGTACCGACAGGGGCCACAGATACGCAGTATTTT. Using reference TRBV5-6 and TRBJ2-3 for the parts outside the CDR3, the full variable domain is DAGVTQSPTHLIKTRGQQVTLRCSPKSGHDTVSWYQQALGQGPQFIFQYYEEEERQRGNFPDRFSGHQFPNYSSELNVNALLLGDSALYLCASSVPTGATDTQYFGPGTRLTVL.

This chain joins TRBV4-3 and TRBJ1-4; D not resolved. CDR1 and CDR2 (germline): LGHNA, YSLEER. CDR3 length: 16 amino acids. Trimming shortened V by 5 bases and J by 0 bases, and 13 bases separated the two germline ends. The CDR3 bases are TGCGCCAGCAGCTCAGGATATCCAACAACTAATGAAAAACTGTTTTTT. Its protein is CASSSGYPTTNEKLFF.

The chain links TRBV19 to TRBJ1-5, with 9 bases lining up with TRBD1. This CDR3 comprises 15 residues. CDR1 and CDR2 from the germline V gene are LNHDA and SQIVND (reference sequence). J lost 5 bases, V lost 5 bases, and 7 bases had no gene match. The CDR3 coding sequence is TGTGCCAGTAGTCGGGGACAGGGCGGGTATCAGCCCCAGCATTTT. Amino acid sequence: CASSRGQGGYQPQHF.

The CDR3 DNA follows: TGTGCCAGCAGCTTGACAGGGGGTGGTGGCTACACCTTC. Translated, it gives CASSLTGGGGYTF. The chain couples TRBV7-3 to TRBJ1-2, with TRBD1 matching over 9 bases. V was clipped by 3 bases and J by 7 bases; unmatched bases: 3. The germline gives CDR1 SGHTA, CDR2 FQGTGA. The CDR3 runs to 13 residues.

This clone came up once. The chain uses TRBV2 and TRBJ1-1, with D tentatively TRBD1 (5 bases). Trimming shortened V by 7 bases and J by 1 base, and 10 bases separated the two germline ends. The V gene's germline CDR1 is SNHLY and CDR2 FYNNEI. This CDR3 has 13 residues. The CDR3 DNA reads TGTGCCAGCACAGGGCGGTGGAACACTGAAGCTTTCTTT. Residues: CASTGRWNTEAFF. The complete variable domain, with remaining parts taken from reference TRBV2 and TRBJ1-1, reads EPEVTQTPSHQVTQMGQEVILRCVPISNHLYFYWYRQILGQKVEFLVSFYNNEISEKSEIFDDQFSVERPDGSNFTLKIRSTKLEDSAMYFCASTGRWNTEAFFGQGTRLTVV.

J is TRBJ1-3 and V is TRBV10-3, with TRBD1 as a possible D gene (6 bases). The CDR3 consists of 12 residues. CDR1 ENHRY and CDR2 SYGVKD come from the germline V gene. Trimming removed 3 bases at V and 13 bases at J, with 13 bases between. CDR3 nucleotide sequence: TGTGCCATCAGTGAAGGGGCGCAGGGGATATATTTT. The encoded protein is CAISEGAQGIYF.

V gene TRBV19 combines with J gene TRBJ1-2, with TRBD1 matching over 9 bases. In germline, CDR1 is LNHDA, CDR2 SQIVND (reference sequence). Germline trimming cut 5 bases from V and 0 bases from J; bases unmatched to any gene: 10. This CDR3 has 17 residues. CDR3 amino acids: CASSLRNRDRANYGYTF. The CDR3 nucleotides are TGTGCCAGTAGTCTCCGCAACCGGGACAGGGCTAACTATGGCTACACCTTC.

This chain connects TRBV4-3 to TRBJ2-2, with D possibly matching TRBD1 (5 bases). This CDR3 is built from 16 residues. V dropped 1 base and J dropped 3 bases, with 12 bases sitting between them. CDR1 is LGHNA, CDR2 YSLEER, per germline. The CDR3 here is CASSQAGYSYTGELFF. DNA of the CDR3: TGCGCCAGCAGCCAAGCAGGGTACTCTTACACCGGGGAGCTGTTTTTT.

The chain recombines TRBV4-2 with TRBJ1-4; TRBD1 aligns across 8 bases. This CDR3 comprises 15 residues. Trimming at V came to 4 bases and at J to 4 bases, leaving 5 bases not matched to a gene. CDR1 LGHNA and CDR2 YNFKEQ come from the germline V gene. The CDR3 here is CASSRGQGINEKLFF. The CDR3 bases are TGTGCCAGCAGCCGAGGACAGGGCATTAATGAAAAACTGTTTTTT.

This chain joins TRBV9 and TRBJ2-2; D unclear. Germline CDR1 and CDR2: SGDLS and YYNGEE. Trimming took off 1 base at V and 3 bases at J, with 10 bases between the two ends. This CDR3 is 15 amino acids long. The DNA of the CDR3 is TGTGCCAGCAGCGTACGCGGATCATACACCGGGGAGCTGTTTTTT. Translation gives CASSVRGSYTGELFF.

This chain joins TRBV11-1 and TRBJ1-1; D might be TRBD1 (6 bases). Trimming shortened V by 3 bases and J by 3 bases, and 14 bases separated the two germline ends. CDR1 and CDR2 from the germline V gene are SGHAT and FQDESV (reference sequence). CDR3 size: 15 residues. CDR3: CASSFGDRSHTEAFF. The DNA of the CDR3 is TGTGCCAGCAGCTTCGGCGACAGGAGTCACACTGAAGCTTTCTTT.

This sequence joins TRBV6-4 and TRBJ1-5; 7 bases align to TRBD1. Germline assignment: CDR1 MRHNA and CDR2 SNTAGT. This CDR3 contains 18 residues. After removal of 2 bases from V and 0 bases from J, the junction contained 10 bases not matched to a gene. For the CDR3, the DNA is TGTGCCAGCAGTGACAACGGGACAGACCCTAATAGCAATCAGCCCCAGCATTTT. Encoded protein: CASSDNGTDPNSNQPQHF.

The chain employs TRBV10-3 and TRBJ1-1, with D perhaps TRBD1 (5 bases). The germline V gene encodes CDR1 ENHRY and CDR2 SYGVKD. CDR3 length: 15 amino acids. Trimming cost V 6 bases and J 5 bases, with 19 bases left between them. In nucleotides, the CDR3 is TGTGCCATCAGGGTGGGCGCGGACGGGGGTACTGAAGCTTTCTTT. It yields the protein CAIRVGADGGTEAFF.

Written as DNA, the CDR3 is TGCGCCAGCAGCCAAGAGCCCAGCGGGGAGAACACCGGGGAGCTGTTTTTT. Its protein is CASSQEPSGENTGELFF. This chain links TRBV4-3 with TRBJ2-2; 7 positions agree with TRBD2. J gave up 1 base and V 0 bases, and 5 bases lay outside the gene matches. The germline V gene has CDR1 LGHNA and CDR2 YSLEER. The CDR3 has 17 amino acids.

The V call is TRBV29-1, the J call TRBJ1-4, with 8 bases matching TRBD1. This CDR3 is 14 amino acids long. Germline loops: CDR1 SQVTM, CDR2 ANQGSEA. Trimming removed 6 bases from V and 5 bases from J; junction bases left unmatched: 8. CDR3 region: CSVARTGLNEKLFF. The CDR3 DNA follows: TGCAGCGTCGCCCGGACAGGGTTAAATGAAAAACTGTTTTTT.

This chain joins TRBV25-1 and TRBJ1-2; 9 nucleotides align to TRBD1. Germline trimming cut 1 base from V and 7 bases from J; bases unmatched to any gene: 10. Germline CDR1 and CDR2: MGHDK and SYGVNS. CDR3 size: 16 residues. The CDR3 bases are TGTGCCAGCAGTGAATGGGGACCCGGGACAGGGCTTGGCTACACCTTC. Translated: CASSEWGPGTGLGYTF.

This rearrangement joins TRBV19 to TRBJ2-6, with D possibly being TRBD2 (6 bases). From germline, CDR1 is LNHDA and CDR2 SQIVND (reference sequence). The length of the CDR3 is 11 residues. V was pared by 8 bases and J by 9 bases, with 8 bases between. This CDR3 reads CASGRYNVLTF. The DNA for the CDR3 is TGTGCCAGTGGGAGGTACAACGTCCTGACTTTC.

This clone was seen a single time. The V gene is TRBV7-9, the J gene TRBJ1-1; tentative D call: TRBD1 (6 bases). Germline CDR1 is SEHNR and CDR2 is FQNEAQ (reference sequence). Trimming took off 7 bases at V and 7 bases at J, with 16 bases between the two ends. The CDR3 extends over 13 amino acids. In DNA form, the CDR3 reads TGTGCCAGCACTAGGACAGCTGACCGTGAAGCTTTCTTT. Amino acid sequence: CASTRTADREAFF.

The chain carries TRBV11-3 and TRBJ2-1; TRBD2 agrees at 14 bases. Per the germline V gene, CDR1 is SGHNT and CDR2 is YENEEA. Trimming at V came to 6 bases and at J to 0 bases, leaving 4 bases not matched to a gene. The CDR3 extends over 17 amino acids. The CDR3 protein is CASSPGTSGGSYNEQFF. CDR3 DNA: TGTGCCAGCAGTCCCGGGACTAGCGGGGGCTCCTACAATGAGCAGTTCTTC.

The J gene is TRBJ1-2, the V gene TRBV4-1, with D perhaps matching TRBD1 (6 bases). There are 14 residues in the CDR3. Trimming took 1 base from V and 8 from J, leaving 14 bases between them. Looked up from germline, CDR1 is MGHRA and CDR2 is YSYEKL. The CDR3 nucleotides read TGCGCCAGCAGCCAAGGGGACATCGCCTCCGGCTACACCTTC. As protein: CASSQGDIASGYTF.

V gene TRBV7-8 combines with J gene TRBJ2-1; weak D call: TRBD2 (5 bases). The CDR3 totals 11 residues. The germline V gene encodes CDR1 SGHVS and CDR2 FQNEAQ. V lost 5 bases and J 12 bases, leaving 11 bases between the germline ends. The CDR3 DNA reads TGTGCCAGCAGCCTGGGAGTTGGGCAGTTCTTC. Its translation: CASSLGVGQFF.

The chain is built from TRBV19 and TRBJ2-3; TRBD1 matches at 7 bases. The V gene end was trimmed by 2 bases and the J gene end by 0 bases; junction bases not matched to a gene: 2. There are 15 residues in the CDR3. Germline V lookup: CDR1 LNHDA, CDR2 SQIVND (reference sequence). The CDR3 DNA is TGTGCCAGTAGTATATCGGGACAGAGCACAGATACGCAGTATTTT. Translated, it gives CASSISGQSTDTQYF.

The V call is TRBV13, the J call TRBJ2-2; D gene ambiguous. Per germline, CDR1 PRHDT and CDR2 FYEKMQ (reference sequence). This CDR3 comprises 17 residues. Trimming stripped 6 bases from V and 0 bases from J, with 17 bases between. The CDR3 region has the DNA TGTGCCAGCAGATCAAGACCCACAGTCGCGAACACCGGGGAGCTGTTTTTT. Translated, it gives CASRSRPTVANTGELFF.

This sequence joins TRBV7-2 and TRBJ1-2, with 7 bases aligning to TRBD1. V trimming: 5 bases; J trimming: 4 bases; junction bases outside the gene matches: 7. The CDR3 loop spans 14 amino acids. Germline CDR1 SGHTA, CDR2 FQGNSA. This chain's CDR3 is CASSPATGLYGYTF. In DNA form, the CDR3 reads TGTGCCAGCAGCCCGGCGACAGGGCTCTATGGCTACACCTTC.